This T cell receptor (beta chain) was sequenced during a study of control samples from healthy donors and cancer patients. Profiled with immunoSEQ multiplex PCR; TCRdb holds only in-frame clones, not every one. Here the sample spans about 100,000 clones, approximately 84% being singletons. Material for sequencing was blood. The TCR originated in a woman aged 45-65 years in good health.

The CDR3 is CASSRTRPAGELFF. The CDR3 coding sequence is TGTGCCAGCTCACGAACTAGGCCAGCCGGGGAGCTGTTTTTT. J is TRBJ2-2 and V is TRBV18, with D possibly TRBD2 on 5 matching bases. This CDR3 spans 14 amino acids. The germline V gene encodes CDR1 KGHSH and CDR2 LQKENI. V was shortened by 4 bases and J by 6 bases, with 12 bases between the two germline ends.